These T cell receptor beta chains were read from a single sample in a study of T cells in Graves' hyperthyroidism and ophthalmopathy. MiXCR, run by TCRdb on the multiplex PCR reads, gives a single entry per CDR3 protein. This table has a few hundred thousand distinct CDR3 sequences, about 13% appearing once. Material: blood. These TCRs come from a woman younger than 35 with Graves' hyperthyroidism. Both conserved end residues are part of each CDR3. D genes are given only for firm matches. Clone sizes are given selectively: once, few, many, or a class where the clone is expanded.

v_gene	j_gene	d_gene	abundance	len	CDR3nt	CDR3aa
TRBV20-1	TRBJ2-2	TRBD1	-	15	TGCAGTGCTAGAGGAACAGGGGGCTTCACCGGGGAGCTGTTTTTT	CSARGTGGFTGELFF
TRBV11-2	TRBJ1-1	-	-	15	TGTGCCAGCAGCGACCCAGGATCTAATAAGGAAGAAGCTTTCTTT	CASSDPGSNKEEAFF
TRBV12-3/TRBV12-4	TRBJ2-7	TRBD2	-	20	TGTGCCAGCAGTTTACCAGGGACTAGCGGGAAGACTAAACACCACTACGAGCAGTACTTC	CASSLPGTSGKTKHHYEQYF
TRBV9	TRBJ2-1	TRBD1	many	14	TGTGCCAGCAGCGTATCAACAGGGGTCAATGAGCAGTTCTTC	CASSVSTGVNEQFF
TRBV3-1	TRBJ2-5	-	many	15	TGTGCCAGCAGCCAACAAGCCACAGGGCGGGAGACCCAGTACTTC	CASSQQATGRETQYF
TRBV10-3	TRBJ2-3	TRBD1	many	16	TGTGCCATCAGCCGCACCGGGACAGGGGTCCAGGATACGCAGTATTTT	CAISRTGTGVQDTQYF
TRBV7-9	TRBJ2-7	TRBD2	many	14	TGTGCCAGCAGCTCCCTCAGCCGGGAGGACGAGCAGTACTTC	CASSSLSREDEQYF
TRBV9	TRBJ2-7	-	-	13	TGTGCCAGCATACCCAGGTTGGCCTACGAGCAGTACTTC	CASIPRLAYEQYF
TRBV4-2	TRBJ2-1	TRBD2	few	16	TGTGCCAGCAGCCAAGGTACGGGAGGGTTCCACAATGAGCAGTTCTTC	CASSQGTGGFHNEQFF
TRBV2	TRBJ2-6	-	many	16	TGTGCCAGCAGTGAAAGGGCGCGCTCTGGGGCCAACGTCCTGACTTTC	CASSERARSGANVLTF
TRBV5-1	TRBJ2-7	-	many	14	TGCGCCAGCAGCCTCCGGGGGTCCCGGGACGAGCAGTACTTC	CASSLRGSRDEQYF
TRBV20-1	TRBJ2-1	TRBD2	-	13	TGCAGTGCAATAGCGGGGGCGACCAATGAGCAGTTCTTC	CSAIAGATNEQFF
TRBV3-1	TRBJ1-1	-	many	15	TGTGCCAGCAGCCAAGCCCAGGGTTTAAGGGCTGAAGCTTTCTTT	CASSQAQGLRAEAFF
TRBV7-8	TRBJ1-2	-	many	14	TGTGCCAGCAGCTTAGCGGGGACGGGCTATGGCTACACCTTC	CASSLAGTGYGYTF
TRBV7-9	TRBJ1-1	-	many	14	TGTGCCAGCAGTACAGGTTCCGGGAACACTGAAGCTTTCTTT	CASSTGSGNTEAFF
TRBV9	TRBJ1-3	-	few	14	TGTGCCAGCAGCGTCCAGACCTCTGGAAACACCATATATTTT	CASSVQTSGNTIYF
TRBV24-1	TRBJ2-7	-	-	16	TGTGCCACCAGTGATTCCACCCTCGGGGGTATCTACGAGCAGTACTTC	CATSDSTLGGIYEQYF
TRBV28	TRBJ2-5	-	many	15	TGTGCCAGCACTCCTGGACGGGGGCGCGAAGAGACCCAGTACTTC	CASTPGRGREETQYF
TRBV3-1	TRBJ1-2	TRBD1	many	13	TGTGCCAGCAGCCAAGGACAGGGGGTCGGCTACACCTTC	CASSQGQGVGYTF
TRBV28	TRBJ2-5	TRBD2	few	14	TGTGCCAGCGGCACAACGACTAGCGGAAGATCGGAATACTTC	CASGTTTSGRSEYF
TRBV6-1	TRBJ2-1	-	-	14	TGTGCCAGCAGTGAAGCGGGGGGGCGGAATGAGCAGTTCTTC	CASSEAGGRNEQFF
TRBV28	TRBJ2-7	TRBD1	many	14	TGTGCCAGCAGACAGGGGGCAGGCCCCTACGAGCAGTACTTC	CASRQGAGPYEQYF
TRBV11-2	TRBJ1-1	-	many	15	TGTGCCAGCAGCTTAGATCTCTCCCCGAACACTGAAGCTTTCTTT	CASSLDLSPNTEAFF
TRBV7-2	TRBJ2-7	-	many	13	TGTGCCAGCAGCCCTGCGTCCGCCTACGAGCAGTACTTC	CASSPASAYEQYF
TRBV19	TRBJ1-1	-	-	16	TGTGCCAGTAGTGCTACAGGGCCCATCGGGGACACTGAAGCTTTCTTT	CASSATGPIGDTEAFF
TRBV18	TRBJ2-1	TRBD2	many	15	TGTGCCAGCTCGGCACTAGCGGGGTTTTACAATGAGCAGTTCTTC	CASSALAGFYNEQFF